What follows are 19 T cell receptor beta chains derived from one specimen sequenced in a study of metastatic and nonmetastatic thyroid tumors. TCRdb re-called the PCR reads via MiXCR. The table shows 12,000 or so clones, with less than 30% occurring only once. No treatment of any kind had been given to any patient before thyroid surgery. Specimen: tumor tissue. The receptors here all came from a female donor with papillary thyroid cancer or a benign thyroid nodule (not recorded which). Some clones in this sample may be carry-over from other donors' samples.

This clone came up a few times. CDR3 coding DNA: TGTGCCAGCAGGGGACAGGGCGGGTACTATGGCTACACCTTC. It encodes CASRGQGGYYGYTF. The V and J genes are TRBV6-1 and TRBJ1-2, with TRBD1 identical over 9 bases. The CDR3 covers 14 residues. CDR1 MNHNS and CDR2 SASEGT come from the germline V gene. Trimming took 6 bases from V and 3 from J; bases not matched to a gene: 5.

In its sample, this clone was seen many times. The CDR3 ends on some other residue instead of the conserved phenylalanine or tryptophan, so this is likely a read error. V usage is TRBV30 and J usage is TRBJ2-2, with D hard to call. Per the germline V gene, CDR1 is GTSNPN and CDR2 is SVGIG (reference sequence). This CDR3 region has 16 residues. Trimming stripped 4 bases from V and 5 bases from J, with 20 bases between. Written as DNA, the CDR3 is TGTGCCTGGACAGATAGGCAGAGGTCTGGGACCGGGGAGCTGTTTTCT. It yields the protein CAWTDRQRSGTGELFS.

This clone showed up many times. V is TRBV3-1 and J is TRBJ2-3; 8 positions match TRBD1. J gave up 4 bases and V 6 bases, and 3 bases lay outside the gene matches. The CDR3 covers 13 residues. The germline V gene encodes CDR1 LGHDT and CDR2 YNNKEL (reference sequence). In nucleotides, the CDR3 is TGTGCCAGCAGACAGGACAGGGCAGATACGCAGTATTTT. As protein: CASRQDRADTQYF.

This chain uses TRBV4-1 with TRBJ2-1, with D tentatively TRBD2 (5 bases). V was shortened by 6 bases and J by 4 bases, with 22 bases between the two germline ends. Per germline, CDR1 MGHRA and CDR2 YSYEKL. This CDR3 region has 17 residues. CDR3 sequence: CASRQTLLAVGYNEQFF. In DNA form, the CDR3 reads TGCGCCAGCAGACAGACCCTTCTAGCCGTAGGTTACAATGAGCAGTTCTTC.

The sample holds a few counts of this clone. V usage is TRBV15 and J usage is TRBJ2-1; D unresolved. The ends were cut back, 0 bases at V and 3 bases at J, with 9 bases in the middle. The CDR3 covers 15 residues. Germline V gene data show CDR1 as LNHNV and CDR2 as YYDKDF (reference sequence). This CDR3 reads CATSRDSGRYNEQFF. CDR3 coding DNA: TGTGCCACCAGCAGAGATTCAGGACGCTACAATGAGCAGTTCTTC.

The chain carries TRBV11-3 and TRBJ2-7; D gene unclear. This CDR3 comprises 14 residues. Germline lookup yields CDR1 SGHNT and CDR2 YENEEA. The germline V and J ends were trimmed by 3 bases and 0 bases, with 9 bases remaining between them. CDR3 residues: CASSFARSSYEQYF. CDR3 DNA: TGTGCCAGCAGCTTCGCCAGGAGCTCCTACGAGCAGTACTTC.

This sequence joins TRBV7-2 and TRBJ1-2, with TRBD1 matching 8 bases. The junction had 3 bases not matched to a gene; V was cut back by 0 bases and J by 0 bases. Germline values: CDR1 SGHTA, CDR2 FQGNSA. CDR3 length equals 16 residues. The CDR3 nucleotides are TGTGCCAGCAGCTTAGCGGCAGGGGGCTCTAACTATGGCTACACCTTC. Translating gives CASSLAAGGSNYGYTF. The variable domain in full, with the rest retrieved from reference TRBV7-2 and TRBJ1-2, is GAGVSQSPSNKVTEKGKDVELRCDPISGHTALYWYRQSLGQGLEFLIYFQGNSAPDKSGLPSDRFSAERTGGSVSTLTIQRTQQEDSAVYLCASSLAAGGSNYGYTFGSGTRLTVV.

This chain joins TRBV10-3 and TRBJ2-3; 7 bases match TRBD1. V lost 4 bases and J lost 0; bases outside the gene matches: 7. This CDR3 has 16 amino acids. Germline CDR1 and CDR2: ENHRY and SYGVKD. The CDR3 spells CAISGAGTESTDTQYF. CDR3 coding DNA: TGTGCCATCAGTGGCGCCGGGACAGAGAGCACAGATACGCAGTATTTT.

In its sample, this clone is medium-sized. V is TRBV9 and J is TRBJ1-6, with no clear D. V gave up 4 bases and J gave up 5 bases, with 16 bases separating them. The CDR3 has 16 amino acids. CDR1 and CDR2 from the germline V gene are SGDLS and YYNGEE. For the CDR3, the DNA is TGTGCCAGCAGCTCCCGGCGGTCTTCTGATAATTCACCCCTCCACTTT. This codes for CASSSRRSSDNSPLHF.

The DNA of the CDR3 is TGCAGTGCTCGTGAGCGAGCGAACACCGGGGAGCTGTTTTTT. This codes for CSARERANTGELFF. This sequence joins TRBV20-1 and TRBJ2-2; D not certain. This CDR3 comprises 14 residues. CDR1 DFQATT and CDR2 SNEGSKA come from the germline V gene (reference sequence). The ends were cut back, 5 bases at V and 0 bases at J, with 10 bases in the middle.

The chain combines TRBV6-6 with TRBJ2-2; 8 positions match TRBD1. Germline loops: CDR1 MNHNY, CDR2 SVGAGI (reference sequence). CDR3 length: 17 residues. After removal of 2 bases from V and 1 base from J, the junction contained 6 bases not matched to a gene. The CDR3 region has the DNA TGTGCCAGCAGTTACCGCCTTACAGGGGGGAACACCGGGGAGCTGTTTTTT. Translating gives CASSYRLTGGNTGELFF.

This clone is labeled as medium-sized. V and J are TRBV19 and TRBJ2-5; tentatively, D is TRBD2 (7 bases). This CDR3 has 14 residues. CDR1 and CDR2 (germline): LNHDA, SQIVND (reference sequence). Trimming removed 5 bases from V and 1 base from J, with 11 bases in between. The chain's CDR3 is CASSRGDTQETQYF. CDR3 sequence (DNA): TGTGCCAGTAGTCGGGGGGACACCCAAGAGACCCAGTACTTC.

This clone was seen a few times. J is TRBJ2-7 and V is TRBV19; 10 positions match TRBD2. Germline trimming cut 3 bases from V and 5 bases from J; bases unmatched to any gene: 7. The V gene's germline CDR1 is LNHDA and CDR2 SQIVND (reference sequence). The CDR3 runs 15 residues. The CDR3: CASSIIAGGRHEQYF. CDR3 coding DNA: TGTGCCAGTAGTATCATAGCGGGAGGTCGCCACGAGCAGTACTTC.

In its sample, this clone was seen a few times. V and J are TRBV25-1 and TRBJ2-2; D might be TRBD2 (6 bases). Germline V CDR1 and CDR2: MGHDK, SYGVNS. This CDR3 spans 13 amino acids. Trimming cost V 5 bases and J 6 bases, with 10 bases left between them. The CDR3 is CASSPLAAGELFF. As DNA, the CDR3 is TGTGCCAGCAGTCCACTAGCAGCCGGGGAGCTGTTTTTT.

The V gene is TRBV20-1, the J gene TRBJ1-2; D unresolved. There are 11 residues in the CDR3. Per the germline V gene, CDR1 is DFQATT and CDR2 is SNEGSKA (reference sequence). V was trimmed by 7 bases and J by 7 bases, leaving 13 bases between them. The CDR3 is CSVFFQVGYTF. The CDR3 DNA reads TGCAGTGTCTTTTTCCAGGTTGGCTACACCTTC.

The table lists this clone with a few counts. CDR3 bases: TGTGCCAGCAGTCGGACACCGAGCTCCTACAATGAGCAGTTCTTC. Its translation is CASSRTPSSYNEQFF. J is TRBJ2-1 and V is TRBV6-1, with a possible D match to TRBD1 (5 bases). CDR3 length: 15 residues. The V end lost 5 bases, the J end lost 0 bases, and 11 bases lay between the germline ends. Germline CDR1 MNHNS, CDR2 SASEGT.

The sample holds a few counts of this clone. This chain connects TRBV6-1 to TRBJ1-5; possible D gene TRBD1, 5 bases. The germline V gene encodes CDR1 MNHNS and CDR2 SASEGT. The V end was cut by 6 bases, the J end by 1 base, with 10 bases between. The CDR3 is made up of 14 amino acids. Here the CDR3 DNA reads TGTGCCAGCAGACTGGGGGGGAGCAATCAGCCCCAGCATTTT. It encodes CASRLGGSNQPQHF.

This clone was counted at least ten times. The J gene is TRBJ2-1, the V gene TRBV11-2; possibly TRBD1 for D (6 bases). Looked up from germline, CDR1 is SGHAT and CDR2 is FQNNGV. V lost 5 bases, J lost 2 bases, and 10 bases lay in between. The CDR3 is 14 amino acids. In nucleotides, the CDR3 is TGTGCCAGCAGCCAAGGGGGAGCCTACAATGAGCAGTTCTTC. Translating gives CASSQGGAYNEQFF.

This clone is categorized as medium-sized (0.01 to 0.1%). The CDR3 region is CASSLGAGTVSYEQYF. DNA of the CDR3: TGTGCCAGCAGCTTAGGGGCCGGGACAGTTTCCTACGAGCAGTACTTC. J is TRBJ2-7 and V is TRBV11-2; TRBD1 matches at 7 bases. V gave up 1 base and J gave up 1 base; unmatched junction bases: 7. CDR1 and CDR2 from the germline V gene are SGHAT and FQNNGV. This CDR3 has 16 residues. Drawing the rest from reference TRBV11-2 and TRBJ2-7, the complete variable domain is EAGVAQSPRYKIIEKRQSVAFWCNPISGHATLYWYQQILGQGPKLLIQFQNNGVVDDSQLPKDRFSAERLKGVDSTLKIQPAKLEDSAVYLCASSLGAGTVSYEQYFGPGTRLTVT.